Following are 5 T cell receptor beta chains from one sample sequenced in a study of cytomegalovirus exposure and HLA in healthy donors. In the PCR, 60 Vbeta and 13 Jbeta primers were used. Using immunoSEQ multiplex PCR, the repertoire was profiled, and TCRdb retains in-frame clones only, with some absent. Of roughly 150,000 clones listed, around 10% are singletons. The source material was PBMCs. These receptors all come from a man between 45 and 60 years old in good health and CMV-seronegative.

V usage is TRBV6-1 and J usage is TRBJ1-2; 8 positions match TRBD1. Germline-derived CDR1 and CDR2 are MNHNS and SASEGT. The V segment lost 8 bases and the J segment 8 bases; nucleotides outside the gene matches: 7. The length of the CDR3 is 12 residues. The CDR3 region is CASGTGPKGYTF. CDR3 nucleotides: TGTGCCAGCGGGACAGGCCCAAAGGGCTACACCTTC.

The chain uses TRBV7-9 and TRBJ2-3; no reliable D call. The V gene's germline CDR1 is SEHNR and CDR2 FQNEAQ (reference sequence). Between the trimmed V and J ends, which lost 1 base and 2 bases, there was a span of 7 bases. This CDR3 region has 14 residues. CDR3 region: CASSLGAITDTQYF. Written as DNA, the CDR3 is TGTGCCAGCAGCTTAGGCGCAATCACAGATACGCAGTATTTT.

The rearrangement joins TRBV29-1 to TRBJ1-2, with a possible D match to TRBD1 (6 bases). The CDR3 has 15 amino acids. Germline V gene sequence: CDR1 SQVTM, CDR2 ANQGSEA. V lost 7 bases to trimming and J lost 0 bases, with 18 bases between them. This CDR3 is CSAGRTDYANYGYTF. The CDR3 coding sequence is TGCAGCGCCGGACGGACAGACTACGCTAACTATGGCTACACCTTC. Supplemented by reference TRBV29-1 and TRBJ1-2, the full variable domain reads SAVISQKPSRDICQRGTSLTIQCQVDSQVTMMFWYRQQPGQSLTLIATANQGSEATYESGFVIDKFPISRPNLTFSTLTVSNMSPEDSSIYLCSAGRTDYANYGYTFGSGTRLTVV.

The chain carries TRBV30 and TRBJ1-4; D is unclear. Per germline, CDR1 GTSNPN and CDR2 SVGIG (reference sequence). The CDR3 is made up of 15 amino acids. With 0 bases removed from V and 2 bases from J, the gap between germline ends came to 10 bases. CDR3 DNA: TGTGCCTGGAGTGTACGGGGATTTACTAATGAAAAACTGTTTTTT. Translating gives CAWSVRGFTNEKLFF. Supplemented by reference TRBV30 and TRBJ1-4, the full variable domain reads SQTIHQWPATLVQPVGSPLSLECTVEGTSNPNLYWYRQAAGRGLQLLFYSVGIGQISSEVPQNLSASRPQDRQFILSSKKLLLSDSGFYLCAWSVRGFTNEKLFFGSGTQLSVL.

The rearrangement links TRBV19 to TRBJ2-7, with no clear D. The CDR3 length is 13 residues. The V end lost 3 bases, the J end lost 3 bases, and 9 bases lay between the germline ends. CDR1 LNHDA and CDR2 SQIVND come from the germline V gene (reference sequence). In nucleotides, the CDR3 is TGTGCCAGTAGTATCGGGTCTTACTACGAGCAGTACTTC. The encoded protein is CASSIGSYYEQYF.